This T cell receptor (beta chain) was sequenced for a study of blood T cell repertoires in COVID-19. Method: immunoSEQ multiplex PCR; TCRdb's copy keeps in-frame clones and lacks some. The sample lists about 140,000 clones; approximately 90% were seen once. This clone was picked up a small number of times. In germline, CDR1 is SGDLS, CDR2 YYNGEE. The length of the CDR3 is 17 residues. V shed 0 bases, J shed 0 bases, and the junction held 3 bases outside the gene matches. The sample comprised peripheral blood. The clonotype originates from a man in his 60s with active or convalescent COVID-19. The chain carries TRBV9 and TRBJ2-2; 9 bases align to TRBD2. The DNA of the CDR3 is TGTGCCAGCAGCGTAGCCCCTAGCGGGGCGAACACCGGGGAGCTGTTTTTT. Protein: CASSVAPSGANTGELFF.